This T cell receptor beta chain was captured by sequencing in a study of T cell responses to AZD1222 COVID-19 vaccine. Study observations and caveats: Receipt of two AZD1222 doses was followed by a rise in Spike-specific TCR breadth and depth. Repertoires were collected only later (after the peak T cell response had occurred). Baseline seropositivity occurred in only 5 or 6 AZD1222 recipients. Nearly half of unique spike-specific TCRs reportedly avoided B.1.351 and B.1.1.7 mutated regions.

Clones were read by immunoSEQ multiplex PCR, and TCRdb kept only the in-frame ones, dropping some. The sample features over 140,000 clones, with about 2.2% in its top ten. Remarks on this clone: Its antigen remains unknown.

CDR1 and CDR2 from the germline V gene are SGHDT and YYEEEE. Deletions cut 4 bases from V and 4 bases from J, with 9 bases between. The CDR3 has 13 residues. Sequenced sample: peripheral blood. The chain joins TRBV5-6 to TRBJ1-5; D unresolved. The TCR sequence derives from an adult in good health. The CDR3 loop is CASSLQMNQPQHF. The CDR3 DNA reads TGTGCCAGCAGCCTTCAGATGAATCAGCCCCAGCATTTT.